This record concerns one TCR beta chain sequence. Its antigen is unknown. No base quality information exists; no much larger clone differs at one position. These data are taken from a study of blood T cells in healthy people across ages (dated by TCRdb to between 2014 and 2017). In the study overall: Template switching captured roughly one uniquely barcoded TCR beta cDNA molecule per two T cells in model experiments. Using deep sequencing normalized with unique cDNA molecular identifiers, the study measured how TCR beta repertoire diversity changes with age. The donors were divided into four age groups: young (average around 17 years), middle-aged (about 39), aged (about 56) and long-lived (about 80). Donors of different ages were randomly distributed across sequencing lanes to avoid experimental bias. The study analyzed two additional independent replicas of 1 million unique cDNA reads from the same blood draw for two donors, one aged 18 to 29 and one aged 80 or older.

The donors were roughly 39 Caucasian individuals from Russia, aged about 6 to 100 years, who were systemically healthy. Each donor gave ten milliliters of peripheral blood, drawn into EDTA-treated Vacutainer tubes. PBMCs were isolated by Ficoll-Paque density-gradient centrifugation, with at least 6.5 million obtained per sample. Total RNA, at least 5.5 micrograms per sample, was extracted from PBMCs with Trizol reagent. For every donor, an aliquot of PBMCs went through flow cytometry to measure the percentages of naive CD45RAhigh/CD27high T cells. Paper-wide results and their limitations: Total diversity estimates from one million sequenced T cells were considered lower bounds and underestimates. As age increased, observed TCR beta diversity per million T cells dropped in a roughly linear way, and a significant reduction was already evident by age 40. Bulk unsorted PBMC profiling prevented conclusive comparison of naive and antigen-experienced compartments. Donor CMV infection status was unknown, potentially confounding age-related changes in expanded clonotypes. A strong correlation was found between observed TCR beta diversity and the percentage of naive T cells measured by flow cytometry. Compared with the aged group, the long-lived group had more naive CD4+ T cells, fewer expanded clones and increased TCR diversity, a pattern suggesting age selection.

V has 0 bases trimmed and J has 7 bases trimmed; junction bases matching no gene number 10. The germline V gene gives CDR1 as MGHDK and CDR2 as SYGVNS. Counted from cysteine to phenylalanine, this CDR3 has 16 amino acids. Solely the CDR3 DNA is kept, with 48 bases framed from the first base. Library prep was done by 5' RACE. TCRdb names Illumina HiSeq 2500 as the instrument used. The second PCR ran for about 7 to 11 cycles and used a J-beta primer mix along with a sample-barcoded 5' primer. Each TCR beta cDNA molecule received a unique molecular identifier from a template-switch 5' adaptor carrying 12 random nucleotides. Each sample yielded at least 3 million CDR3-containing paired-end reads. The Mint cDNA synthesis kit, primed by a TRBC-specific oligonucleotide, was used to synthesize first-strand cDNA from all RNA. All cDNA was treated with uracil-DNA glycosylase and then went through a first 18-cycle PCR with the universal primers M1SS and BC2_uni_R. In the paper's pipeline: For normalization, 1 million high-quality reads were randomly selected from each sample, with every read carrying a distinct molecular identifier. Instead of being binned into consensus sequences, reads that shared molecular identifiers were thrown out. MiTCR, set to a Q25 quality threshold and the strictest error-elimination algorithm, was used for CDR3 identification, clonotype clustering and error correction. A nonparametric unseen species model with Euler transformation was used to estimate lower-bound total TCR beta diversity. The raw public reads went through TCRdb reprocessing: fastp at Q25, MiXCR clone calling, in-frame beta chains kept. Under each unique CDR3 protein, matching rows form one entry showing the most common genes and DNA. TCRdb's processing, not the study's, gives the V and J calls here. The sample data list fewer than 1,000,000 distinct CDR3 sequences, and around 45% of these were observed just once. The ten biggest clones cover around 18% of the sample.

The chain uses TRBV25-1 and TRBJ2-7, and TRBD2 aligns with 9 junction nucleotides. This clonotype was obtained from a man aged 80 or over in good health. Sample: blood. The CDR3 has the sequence CASSEYGTSSGNEQYF. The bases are TGTGCCAGCAGTGAATATGGGACTAGCTCGGGTAATGAGCAGTACTTC.